This T cell receptor beta chain was found in a study of control samples from healthy donors and cancer patients. Trimming left V 4 bases short and J 4 bases short, with 14 bases between. This CDR3 has 15 amino acids. CDR1 MNHEY and CDR2 SVGAGI come from the germline V gene. Assay used: immunoSEQ multiplex PCR; TCRdb lists only in-frame clones, some missing. The sample holds 100,000 to 150,000 clones, around 90% seen once. Source material: blood. The source is a man aged 18 to 30 in good health. The chain uses TRBV6-5 and TRBJ2-1, with D possibly matching TRBD2 (7 bases). The CDR3 protein is CASSSGGGGYNEQFF. The CDR3 DNA is TGTGCCAGCAGTTCGGGGGGAGGGGGTTACAATGAGCAGTTCTTC.